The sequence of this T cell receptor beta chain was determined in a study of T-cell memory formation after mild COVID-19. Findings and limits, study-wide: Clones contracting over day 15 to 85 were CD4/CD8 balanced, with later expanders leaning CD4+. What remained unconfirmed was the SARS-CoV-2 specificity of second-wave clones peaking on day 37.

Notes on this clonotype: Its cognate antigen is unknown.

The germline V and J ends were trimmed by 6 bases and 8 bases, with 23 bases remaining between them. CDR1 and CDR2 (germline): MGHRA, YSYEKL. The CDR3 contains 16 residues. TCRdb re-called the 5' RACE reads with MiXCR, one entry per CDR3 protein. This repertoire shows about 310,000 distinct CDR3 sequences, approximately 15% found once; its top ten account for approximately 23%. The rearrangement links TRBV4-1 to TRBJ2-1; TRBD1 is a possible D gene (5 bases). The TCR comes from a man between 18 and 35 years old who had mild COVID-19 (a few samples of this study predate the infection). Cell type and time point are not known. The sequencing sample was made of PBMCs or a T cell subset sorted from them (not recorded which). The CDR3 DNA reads TGCGCCAGCAGACAACAGGAGTCCCTATCCCCGGATGAGCAGTTCTTC. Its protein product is CASRQQESLSPDEQFF.